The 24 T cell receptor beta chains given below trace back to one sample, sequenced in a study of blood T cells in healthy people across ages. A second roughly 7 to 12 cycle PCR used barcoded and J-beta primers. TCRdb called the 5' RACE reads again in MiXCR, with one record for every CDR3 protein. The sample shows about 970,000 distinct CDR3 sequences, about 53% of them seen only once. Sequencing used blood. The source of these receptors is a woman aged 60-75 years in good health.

CDR3 DNA: TGTGCCAGTAGTATCTCGGGGGGACTAGCGGGGCCCTACGAGCAGTACTTC. Its protein product is CASSISGGLAGPYEQYF. The chain combines TRBV19 with TRBJ2-7; TRBD2 matches at 13 bases. Trimming took 3 bases from V and 2 from J; bases not matched to a gene: 7. Germline lookup yields CDR1 LNHDA and CDR2 SQIVND (reference sequence). This CDR3 has 17 residues. Full variable domain (rest looked up from reference TRBV19 and TRBJ2-7): DGGITQSPKYLFRKEGQNVTLSCEQNLNHDAMYWYRQDPGQGLRLIYYSQIVNDFQKGDIAEGYSVSREKKESFPLTVTSAQKNPTAFYLCASSISGGLAGPYEQYFGPGTRLTVT.

The CDR3 loop is CAISRGDTYEQYF. CDR3 bases: TGTGCCATCTCAAGAGGGGACACCTACGAGCAGTACTTC. The rearrangement joins TRBV24-1 to TRBJ2-7, with D possibly being TRBD1 (6 bases). The V end lost 11 bases, the J end lost 2 bases, and 15 bases lay between the germline ends. This CDR3 comprises 13 residues. CDR1 KGHDR and CDR2 SFDVKD come from the germline V gene.

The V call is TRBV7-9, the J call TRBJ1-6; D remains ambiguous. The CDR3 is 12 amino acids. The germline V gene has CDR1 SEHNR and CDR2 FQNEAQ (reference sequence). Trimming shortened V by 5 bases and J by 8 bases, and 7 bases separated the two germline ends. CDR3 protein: CASSRPDSPLHF. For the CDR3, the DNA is TGTGCCAGCAGCAGACCCGATTCACCCCTCCACTTT.

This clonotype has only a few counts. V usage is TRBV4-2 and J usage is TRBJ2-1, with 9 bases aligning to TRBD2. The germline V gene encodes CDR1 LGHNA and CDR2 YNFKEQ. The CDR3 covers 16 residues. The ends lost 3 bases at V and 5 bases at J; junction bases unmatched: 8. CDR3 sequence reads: CASSQGTSGPDNEQFF. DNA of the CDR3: TGTGCCAGCAGCCAGGGTACTAGCGGGCCCGACAATGAGCAGTTCTTC.

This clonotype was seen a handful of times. CDR3 residues: CATGYNQGYEQYF. Written as DNA, the CDR3 is TGTGCCACCGGATATAACCAGGGCTACGAGCAGTACTTC. The chain has TRBV10-3 and TRBJ2-7; tentatively, D is TRBD1 (5 bases). V was trimmed by 10 bases and J by 3 bases, leaving 16 bases between them. There are 13 residues in the CDR3. Germline CDR1 and CDR2: ENHRY and SYGVKD.

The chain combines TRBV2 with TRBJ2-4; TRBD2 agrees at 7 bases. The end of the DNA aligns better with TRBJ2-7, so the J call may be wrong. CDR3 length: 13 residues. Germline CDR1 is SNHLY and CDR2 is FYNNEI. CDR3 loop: CASTGGRSYEQYF. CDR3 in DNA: TGTGCCAGCACGGGGGGAAGGTCCTACGAGCAGTACTTC.

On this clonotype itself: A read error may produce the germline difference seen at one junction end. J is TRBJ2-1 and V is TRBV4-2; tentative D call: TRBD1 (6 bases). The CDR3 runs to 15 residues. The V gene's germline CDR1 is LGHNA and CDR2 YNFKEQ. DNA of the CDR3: TGTGCCAGCAGCCCAGGACAGCACGGCTACAATGGGCAGTTCTTC. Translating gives CASSPGQHGYNGQFF.

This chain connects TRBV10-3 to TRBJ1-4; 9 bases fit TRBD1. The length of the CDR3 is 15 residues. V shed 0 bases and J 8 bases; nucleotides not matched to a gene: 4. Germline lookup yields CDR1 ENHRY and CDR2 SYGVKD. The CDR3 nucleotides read TGTGCCATCAGTGAGTCCACAGGGGGCGCGGAAAAACTGTTTTTT. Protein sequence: CAISESTGGAEKLFF.

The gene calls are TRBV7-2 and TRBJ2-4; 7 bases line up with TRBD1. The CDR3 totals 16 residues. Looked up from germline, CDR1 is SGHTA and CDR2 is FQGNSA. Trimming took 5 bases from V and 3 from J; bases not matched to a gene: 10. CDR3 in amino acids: CASSTVGTASKNIQYF. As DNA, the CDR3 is TGTGCCAGCAGCACCGTTGGGACAGCGAGCAAAAACATTCAGTACTTC.

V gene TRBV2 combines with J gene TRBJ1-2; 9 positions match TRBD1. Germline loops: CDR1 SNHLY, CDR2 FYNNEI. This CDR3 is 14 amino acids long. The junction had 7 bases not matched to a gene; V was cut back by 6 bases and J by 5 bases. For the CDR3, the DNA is TGTGCCAGCAGGGGGGATGACAGGGGGTATGGCTACACCTTC. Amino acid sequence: CASRGDDRGYGYTF.

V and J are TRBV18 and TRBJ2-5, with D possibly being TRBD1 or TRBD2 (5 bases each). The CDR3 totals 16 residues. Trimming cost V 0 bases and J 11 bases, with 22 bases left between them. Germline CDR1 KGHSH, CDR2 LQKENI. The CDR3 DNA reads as TGTGCCAGCTCACCACCGACACAGCGGAGACAGAATGAGCAGTACTTC. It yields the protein CASSPPTQRRQNEQYF.

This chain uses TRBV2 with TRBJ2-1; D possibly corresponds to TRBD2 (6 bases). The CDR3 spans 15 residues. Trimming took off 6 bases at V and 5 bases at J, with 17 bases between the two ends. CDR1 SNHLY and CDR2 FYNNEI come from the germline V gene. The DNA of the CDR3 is TGTGCCAGCAGGCCCGTTAGCGGCCCCCACAATGAGCAGTTCTTC. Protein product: CASRPVSGPHNEQFF.

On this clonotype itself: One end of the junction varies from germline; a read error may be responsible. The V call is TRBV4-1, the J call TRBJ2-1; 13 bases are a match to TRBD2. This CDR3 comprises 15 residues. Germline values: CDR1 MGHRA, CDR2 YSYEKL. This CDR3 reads CASRGGLAGANDQFF. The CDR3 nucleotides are TGCGCCAGCAGAGGTGGACTAGCGGGAGCCAATGATCAGTTCTTC.

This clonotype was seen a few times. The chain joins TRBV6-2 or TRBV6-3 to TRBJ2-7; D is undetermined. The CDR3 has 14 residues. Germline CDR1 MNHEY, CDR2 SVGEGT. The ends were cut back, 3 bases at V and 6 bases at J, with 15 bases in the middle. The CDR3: CASSYLLQGGEQYF. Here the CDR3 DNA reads TGTGCCAGCAGTTATCTCTTACAAGGTGGCGAGCAGTACTTC.

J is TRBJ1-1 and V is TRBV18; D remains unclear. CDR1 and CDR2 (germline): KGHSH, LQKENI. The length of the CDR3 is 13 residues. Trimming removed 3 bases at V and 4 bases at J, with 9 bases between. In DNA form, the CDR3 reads TGTGCCAGCTCACCGTCGGTTGCCACTGAAGCTTTCTTT. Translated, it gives CASSPSVATEAFF. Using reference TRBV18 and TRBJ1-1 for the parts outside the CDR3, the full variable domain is NAGVMQNPRHLVRRRGQEARLRCSPMKGHSHVYWYRQLPEEGLKFMVYLQKENIIDESGMPKERFSAEFPKEGPSILRIQQVVRGDSAAYFCASSPSVATEAFFGQGTRLTVV.

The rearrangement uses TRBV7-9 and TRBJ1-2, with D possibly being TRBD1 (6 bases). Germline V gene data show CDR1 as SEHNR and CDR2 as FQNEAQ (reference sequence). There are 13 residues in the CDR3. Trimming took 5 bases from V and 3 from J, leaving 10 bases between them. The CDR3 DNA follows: TGTGCCAGCAGCCCTTACAGGGACTATGGCTACACCTTC. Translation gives CASSPYRDYGYTF.

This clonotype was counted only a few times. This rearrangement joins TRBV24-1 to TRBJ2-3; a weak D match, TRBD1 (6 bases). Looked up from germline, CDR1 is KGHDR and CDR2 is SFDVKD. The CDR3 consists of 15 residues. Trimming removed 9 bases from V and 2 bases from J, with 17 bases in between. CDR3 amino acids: CATATGSSYTDTQYF. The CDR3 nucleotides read TGTGCCACCGCAACAGGGTCTTCGTACACAGATACGCAGTATTTT.

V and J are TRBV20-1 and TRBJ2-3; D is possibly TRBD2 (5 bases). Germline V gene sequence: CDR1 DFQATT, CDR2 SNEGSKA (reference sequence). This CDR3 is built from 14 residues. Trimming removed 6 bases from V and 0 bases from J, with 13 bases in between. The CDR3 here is CSADLGKSTDTQYF. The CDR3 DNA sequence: TGCAGTGCCGACCTCGGGAAAAGCACAGATACGCAGTATTTT.

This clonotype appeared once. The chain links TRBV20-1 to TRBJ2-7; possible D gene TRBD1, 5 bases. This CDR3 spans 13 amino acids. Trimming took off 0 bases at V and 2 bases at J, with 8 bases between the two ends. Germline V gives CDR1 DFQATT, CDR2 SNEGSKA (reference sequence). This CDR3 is CSARDMGPYEQYF. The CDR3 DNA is TGCAGTGCTAGAGATATGGGGCCCTACGAGCAGTACTTC.

The CDR3 DNA reads TGTGCCAGCAGCTTAGCTACGACTAGCGGGAGTTATGAGCAGTACTTC. This gives the protein CASSLATTSGSYEQYF. The chain employs TRBV7-2 and TRBJ2-4; the match to TRBD2 covers 12 bases. Trimming removed 0 bases from V and 13 bases from J; junction bases left unmatched: 10. CDR1 is SGHTA, CDR2 FQGNSA, per germline. The CDR3 spans 16 residues.

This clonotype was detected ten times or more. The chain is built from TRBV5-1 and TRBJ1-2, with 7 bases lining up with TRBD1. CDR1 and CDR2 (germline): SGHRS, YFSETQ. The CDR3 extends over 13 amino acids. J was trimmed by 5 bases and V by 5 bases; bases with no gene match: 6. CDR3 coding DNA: TGCGCCAGCAGATATGGACAGGCGTATGGCTACACCTTC. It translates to CASRYGQAYGYTF.

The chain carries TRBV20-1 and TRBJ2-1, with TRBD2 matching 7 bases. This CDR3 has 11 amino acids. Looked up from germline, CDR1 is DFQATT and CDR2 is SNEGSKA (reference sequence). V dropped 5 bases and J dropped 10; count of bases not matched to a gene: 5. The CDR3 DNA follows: TGCAGTGCTCAGCGGGGATACGAGCAGTTCTTC. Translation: CSAQRGYEQFF.

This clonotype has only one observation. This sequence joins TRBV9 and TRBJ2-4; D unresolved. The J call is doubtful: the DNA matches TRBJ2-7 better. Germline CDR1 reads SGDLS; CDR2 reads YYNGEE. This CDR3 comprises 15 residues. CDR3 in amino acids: CASSVGAGSFYEQYF. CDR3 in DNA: TGTGCCAGCAGCGTAGGGGCAGGCTCATTCTACGAGCAGTACTTC.

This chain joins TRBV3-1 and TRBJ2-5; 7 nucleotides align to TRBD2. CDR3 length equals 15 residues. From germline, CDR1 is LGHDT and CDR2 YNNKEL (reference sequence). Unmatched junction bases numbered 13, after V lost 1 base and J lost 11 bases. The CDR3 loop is CASSQGASGPLEQYF. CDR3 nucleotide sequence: TGTGCCAGCAGCCAAGGGGCTAGCGGACCCTTGGAGCAGTACTTC.